This T cell receptor (beta chain) comes out of a study of CD8+ T cells in alopecia areata (dated by TCRdb to between 2017 and 2018). General notes on the study: Treated patients were enrolled in an open-label pilot trial of oral tofacitinib, 5 to 10 mg twice daily, for moderate-to-severe alopecia areata. Tofacitinib was administered for 6 to 18 months, and 6 months of follow-up off drug were then conducted to assess delayed response and recurrence. Disease severity in treated patients was measured with the SALT score, which quantifies the percentage of affected scalp surface area. To study T cell clonal expansion in alopecia areata, the researchers applied high-throughput TCRbeta sequencing to both the C3H/HeJ mouse model and human patients. Human TCRbeta sequencing covered scalp tissue and sorted CD4+ and CD8+ peripheral blood T cells from patchy and totalis/universalis alopecia areata patients and healthy controls. Biopsies were taken from tofacitinib-treated patients at baseline and again at 4 and 24 weeks into treatment, and several of those patients also had a later scalp biopsy. Scalp clonality was compared across normal scalp (n=4), patchy alopecia areata scalp (n=8), and alopecia totalis/universalis scalp (n=8). The RNA source kit depended on sample type: the PAXgene miRNA kit for fixed scalp, the miRNeasy kit for PBMCs, and the RNeasy kit for mouse skin. TCRbeta CDR3 regions were amplified by immunoSEQ multiplex PCR with 35 Vbeta forward and 13 Jbeta reverse primers.

The time point label, read with the paper, signifies: about 4 weeks on oral tofacitinib. Reading the label with the study, this specimen's treatment or condition is: oral pan-JAK inhibitor, 5-10 mg twice daily. Lesional scalp punch biopsies and peripheral blood were obtained from alopecia areata patients. After PBMCs were isolated by density centrifugation and stained for CD3, CD4 and CD8, a FACSAria was used to sort CD4+ and CD8+ T cells. CDR1 and CDR2 are read off the germline V gene as SGHRS and YFSETQ. The cysteine opens and the phenylalanine closes a CDR3 of 15 amino acids. The sequence is cut down to CDR3 DNA, 45 bases in frame from base 1. A distance of 13 bases separates the germline ends of V and J, which lose 0 bases and 5 bases respectively. Overall results and qualifications from the work: Higher clonality and more expanded CD8+ clones were observed in lesional scalp than in normal scalp, particularly in alopecia totalis/universalis, a finding suggestive of antigenic drive. Scalp clonality and the number of expanded CD8+ clones among the top 100 scalp clones were significantly decreased by tofacitinib. Because the treated cohort was small and had only one nonresponder, larger studies are needed to examine links between baseline CD8+ expansion and response. Scalp TCR repertoire analysis is complicated because resident alphabeta T cells in normal human skin are also sequenced, whereas mouse skin is dominated by gammadelta T cells. Compared with mice, TCR sequences shared between patients were less clear, possibly partly because of HLA diversity across the patient population. During tofacitinib treatment, many expanded lesional clones remained in scalp and blood, and this persistence may partly explain relapse after treatment is stopped.

Libraries were constructed by the immunoSEQ multiplex PCR assay. RNA was extracted from all samples and reverse transcribed into cDNA, which served as template for TCR sequencing. First-strand cDNA was synthesized using SuperScript III with a 2:1 mix of oligo-dT and random hexamers. Amplification bias was assessed with a synthetic immune receptor repertoire, and residual bias was removed computationally. The original pipeline was this. Raw reads were preprocessed for error removal, and CDR3 was defined according to IMGT conventions as running from the conserved cysteine to phenylalanine. To get clonality, Shannon entropy was normalized by log2 of the number of productive unique TCRs and the result was subtracted from 1. Scalp TCRbeta sequences were cross-referenced with sorted blood CD4 and CD8 repertoires so that the CD4 or CD8 identity of scalp clones could be inferred. Drawn from immuneACCESS, this table holds only the in-frame rearrangements with V and J called that TCRdb kept. Clones are partly lost; checked studies trace under half to an unresolved V gene and leave the rest unexplained. V, J and clone size were drawn from that table, and D and trimming were deduced from the DNA. In this sample the table shows some 220,000 clones, 50% to 70% of which occur a single time. About 1.4% of the sample lies in the top ten.

To note about this clone: There is no known antigen for this receptor. Per-base qualities were not stored, and no clone one base away is much larger.

The TCR was taken from a human donor with alopecia areata. Rearrangement joined TRBV5-1 to TRBJ2-3; perhaps TRBD2 is the D gene, with 6 bases matching. The starting material was CD4+ T cells sorted from blood, obtained at week 4, from a patient treated with tofacitinib. The DNA sequence is given as TGCGCCAGCAGCTTGGCGTCCCAAGCGGGAGATACGCAGTATTTT. Translated, it reads CASSLASQAGDTQYF.